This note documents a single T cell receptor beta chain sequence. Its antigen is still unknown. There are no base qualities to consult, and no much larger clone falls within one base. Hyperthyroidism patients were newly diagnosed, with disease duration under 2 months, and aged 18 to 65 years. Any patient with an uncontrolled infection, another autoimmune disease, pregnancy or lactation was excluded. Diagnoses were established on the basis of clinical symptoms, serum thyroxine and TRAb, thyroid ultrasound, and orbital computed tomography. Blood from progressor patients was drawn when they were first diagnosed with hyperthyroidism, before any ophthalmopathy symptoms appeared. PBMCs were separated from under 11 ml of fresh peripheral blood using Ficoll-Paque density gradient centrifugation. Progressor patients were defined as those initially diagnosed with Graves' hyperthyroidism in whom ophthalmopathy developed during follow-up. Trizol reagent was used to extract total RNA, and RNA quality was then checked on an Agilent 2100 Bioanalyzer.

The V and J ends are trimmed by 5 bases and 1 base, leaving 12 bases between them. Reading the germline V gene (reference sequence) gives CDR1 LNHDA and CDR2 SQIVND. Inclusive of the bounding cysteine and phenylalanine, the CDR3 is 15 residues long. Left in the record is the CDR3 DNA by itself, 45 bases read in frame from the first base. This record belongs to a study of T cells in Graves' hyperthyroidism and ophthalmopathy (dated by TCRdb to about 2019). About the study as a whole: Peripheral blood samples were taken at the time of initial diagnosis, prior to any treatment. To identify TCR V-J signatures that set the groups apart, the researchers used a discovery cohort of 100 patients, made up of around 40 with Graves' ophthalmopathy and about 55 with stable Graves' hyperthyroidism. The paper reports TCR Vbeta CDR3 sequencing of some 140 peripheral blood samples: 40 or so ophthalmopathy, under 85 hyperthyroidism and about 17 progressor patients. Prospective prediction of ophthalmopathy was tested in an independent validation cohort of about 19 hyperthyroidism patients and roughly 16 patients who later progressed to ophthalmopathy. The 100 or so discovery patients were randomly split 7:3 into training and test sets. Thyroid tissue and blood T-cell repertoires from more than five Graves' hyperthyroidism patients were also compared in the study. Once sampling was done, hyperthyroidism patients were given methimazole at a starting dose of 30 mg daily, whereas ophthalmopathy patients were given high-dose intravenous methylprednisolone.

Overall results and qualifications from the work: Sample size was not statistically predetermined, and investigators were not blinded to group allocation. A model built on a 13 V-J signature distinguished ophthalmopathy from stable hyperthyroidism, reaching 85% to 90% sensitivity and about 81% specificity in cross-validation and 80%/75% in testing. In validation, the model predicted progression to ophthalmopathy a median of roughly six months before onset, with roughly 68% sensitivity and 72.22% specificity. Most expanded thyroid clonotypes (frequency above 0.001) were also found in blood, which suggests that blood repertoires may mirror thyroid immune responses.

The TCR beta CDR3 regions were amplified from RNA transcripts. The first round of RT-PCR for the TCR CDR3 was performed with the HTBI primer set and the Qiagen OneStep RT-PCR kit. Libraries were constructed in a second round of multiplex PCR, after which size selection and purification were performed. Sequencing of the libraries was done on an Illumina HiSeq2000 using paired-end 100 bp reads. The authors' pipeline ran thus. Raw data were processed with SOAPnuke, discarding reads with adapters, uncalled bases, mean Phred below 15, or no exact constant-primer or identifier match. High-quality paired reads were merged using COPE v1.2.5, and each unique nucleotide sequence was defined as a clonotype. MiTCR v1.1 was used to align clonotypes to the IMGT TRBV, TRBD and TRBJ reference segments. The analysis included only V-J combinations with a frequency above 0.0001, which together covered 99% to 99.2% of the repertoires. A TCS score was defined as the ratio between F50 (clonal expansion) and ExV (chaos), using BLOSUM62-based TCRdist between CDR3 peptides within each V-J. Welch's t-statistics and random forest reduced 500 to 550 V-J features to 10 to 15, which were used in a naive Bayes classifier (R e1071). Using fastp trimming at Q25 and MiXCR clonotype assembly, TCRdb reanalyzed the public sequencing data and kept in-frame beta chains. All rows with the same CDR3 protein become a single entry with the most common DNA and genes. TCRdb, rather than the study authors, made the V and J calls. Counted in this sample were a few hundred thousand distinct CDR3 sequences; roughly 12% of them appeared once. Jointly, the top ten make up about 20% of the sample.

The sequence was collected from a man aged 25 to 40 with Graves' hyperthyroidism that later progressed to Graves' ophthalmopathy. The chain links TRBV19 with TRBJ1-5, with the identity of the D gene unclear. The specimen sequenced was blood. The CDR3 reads CASSPGFLSNQPQHF. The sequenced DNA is TGTGCCAGTAGTCCTGGGTTCCTCAGCAATCAGCCCCAGCATTTT. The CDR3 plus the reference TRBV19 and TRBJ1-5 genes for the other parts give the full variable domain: DGGITQSPKYLFRKEGQNVTLSCEQNLNHDAMYWYRQDPGQGLRLIYYSQIVNDFQKGDIAEGYSVSREKKESFPLTVTSAQKNPTAFYLCASSPGFLSNQPQHFGDGTRLSIL.